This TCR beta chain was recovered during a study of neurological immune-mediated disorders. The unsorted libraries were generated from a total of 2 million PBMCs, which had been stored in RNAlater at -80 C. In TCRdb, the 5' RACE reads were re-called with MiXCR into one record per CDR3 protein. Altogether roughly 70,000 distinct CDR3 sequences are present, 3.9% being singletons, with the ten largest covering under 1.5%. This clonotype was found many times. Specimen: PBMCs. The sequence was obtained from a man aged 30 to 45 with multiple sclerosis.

This CDR3 is CASSQDLVLEAFF. The CDR3 DNA sequence: TGCGCCAGCAGCCAAGACCTTGTACTTGAAGCTTTCTTT. The V call is TRBV4-1, the J call TRBJ1-1, with D unresolved. V gave up 0 bases and J gave up 7 bases, with 9 bases separating them. CDR3 length: 13 residues. CDR1 MGHRA and CDR2 YSYEKL come from the germline V gene.